The next 8 T cell receptor beta chains were all read from a single sample in a study of vaccination effects on CD4 cells after COVID-19. Within the ViraFEST assay, antigen-specific CD4+ T cells underwent expansion with viral peptide pools prior to sequencing. CD4+ T cells were isolated after about eleven days of culture. The person acquired a PCR-confirmed SARS-CoV-2 infection between March and December 2020. The participants, recipients of two vaccine doses, got either BNT162b2 or mRNA-1273. Here immunoSEQ multiplex PCR was the method, and the copy in TCRdb shows in-frame clones only, minus some. The table has some 17,000 clones, approximately 82% seen once. These TCRs' antigens remain unknown. The sample in question was CD4+ T cells from PBMCs cultured with SARS-CoV-2 spike peptides, obtained after COVID-19 vaccination. The receptors derive from a human donor who had a prior SARS-CoV-2 infection.

This chain joins TRBV5-4 and TRBJ1-2; D is ambiguous. The CDR3 is 13 residues long. CDR1 is SGHNT and CDR2 is YYREEE in the germline V gene (reference sequence). V lost 8 bases and J lost 0, with 11 bases in between. In DNA form, the CDR3 reads TGTGCCAGTTCGGACGGCGCTAACTATGGCTACACCTTC. Translating it yields CASSDGANYGYTF.

CDR3 region: CASSHGQNTEAFF. DNA of the CDR3: TGTGCCAGCAGCCACGGACAGAACACTGAAGCTTTCTTT. The V call is TRBV3-1 (or the pseudogene TRBV3-2), the J call TRBJ1-1; possible D gene TRBD1, 5 bases. Trimming left V 3 bases short and J 1 base short, with 6 bases between. CDR3 length: 13 amino acids. CDR1 LGHDT and CDR2 YNNKEL come from the germline V gene (reference sequence).

This clone was observed a few times. The V gene is TRBV6-2 or TRBV6-3, the J gene TRBJ1-1; no clear D gene. CDR3 length: 13 amino acids. CDR1 is MNHEY, CDR2 SVGEGT, per germline. With 0 bases removed from V and 10 bases from J, the gap between germline ends came to 12 bases. CDR3 region: CASSYSTRGSAFF. CDR3 nucleotides: TGTGCCAGCAGTTACTCTACGCGGGGTTCAGCTTTCTTT.

V gene TRBV15 combines with J gene TRBJ2-1; a weak D match, TRBD1 (5 bases). V was shortened by 0 bases and J by 4 bases, with 19 bases between the two germline ends. Germline loops: CDR1 LNHNV, CDR2 YYDKDF (reference sequence). The CDR3 runs 18 residues. CDR3 in amino acids: CATSRDMGSYRSYNEQFF. The CDR3 DNA follows: TGTGCCACCAGCAGAGATATGGGATCGTACAGGAGTTACAATGAGCAGTTCTTC. The full variable domain, in which reference TRBV15 and TRBJ2-1 provide the parts outside the CDR3, is DAMVIQNPRYQVTQFGKPVTLSCSQTLNHNVMYWYQQKSSQAPKLLFHYYDKDFNNEADTPDNFQSRRPNTSFCFLDIRSPGLGDTAMYLCATSRDMGSYRSYNEQFFGPGTRLTVL.

CDR3 sequence: CASSPLELGTDTQYF. The CDR3 coding sequence is TGCGCCAGCAGCCCTCTCGAGCTAGGCACAGATACGCAGTATTTT. The V and J genes are TRBV5-1 and TRBJ2-3; D is undetermined. Trimming cost V 4 bases and J 1 base, with 13 bases left between them. Germline lookup yields CDR1 SGHRS and CDR2 YFSETQ. The CDR3 is 15 residues long.

The rearrangement joins TRBV7-3 to TRBJ2-7, with D unclear. CDR1 and CDR2 from the germline V gene are SGHTA and FQGTGA. This CDR3 is built from 15 residues. V lost 0 bases, J lost 1 base, and 10 bases lay in between. The CDR3 DNA is TGTGCCAGCAGCTTAACACCGACTGAGTCCTACGAGCAGTACTTC. As protein: CASSLTPTESYEQYF. Combining the CDR3 with reference TRBV7-3 and TRBJ2-7 gives the whole variable domain GAGVSQTPSNKVTEKGKYVELRCDPISGHTALYWYRQSLGQGPEFLIYFQGTGAADDSGLPNDRFFAVRPEGSVSTLKIQRTERGDSAVYLCASSLTPTESYEQYFGPGTRLTVT.

This chain connects TRBV5-6 to TRBJ2-5; D ambiguous. This CDR3 has 14 amino acids. Germline V gene data show CDR1 as SGHDT and CDR2 as YYEEEE. Deletions cut 2 bases from V and 2 bases from J, with 10 bases between. CDR3 in DNA: TGTGCCAGCAGCTTTGGGTCGCATCAAGAGACCCAGTACTTC. It is translated as CASSFGSHQETQYF. Full variable domain (missing parts from reference TRBV5-6 and TRBJ2-5): DAGVTQSPTHLIKTRGQQVTLRCSPKSGHDTVSWYQQALGQGPQFIFQYYEEEERQRGNFPDRFSGHQFPNYSSELNVNALLLGDSALYLCASSFGSHQETQYFGPGTRLLVL.

This chain uses TRBV5-6 with TRBJ2-2; 10 bases are a match to TRBD1. CDR1 is SGHDT and CDR2 is YYEEEE in the germline V gene. The length of the CDR3 is 16 residues. The trim removed 5 bases at V and 8 bases at J, leaving 12 bases unmatched. The CDR3 DNA is TGTGCCAGCAGTCGCGGGACAGGGGCCCGGTCGGGGGAGCTGTTTTTT. Its protein product is CASSRGTGARSGELFF. Together with reference TRBV5-6 and TRBJ2-2, the CDR3 gives the full variable domain: DAGVTQSPTHLIKTRGQQVTLRCSPKSGHDTVSWYQQALGQGPQFIFQYYEEEERQRGNFPDRFSGHQFPNYSSELNVNALLLGDSALYLCASSRGTGARSGELFFGEGSRLTVL.